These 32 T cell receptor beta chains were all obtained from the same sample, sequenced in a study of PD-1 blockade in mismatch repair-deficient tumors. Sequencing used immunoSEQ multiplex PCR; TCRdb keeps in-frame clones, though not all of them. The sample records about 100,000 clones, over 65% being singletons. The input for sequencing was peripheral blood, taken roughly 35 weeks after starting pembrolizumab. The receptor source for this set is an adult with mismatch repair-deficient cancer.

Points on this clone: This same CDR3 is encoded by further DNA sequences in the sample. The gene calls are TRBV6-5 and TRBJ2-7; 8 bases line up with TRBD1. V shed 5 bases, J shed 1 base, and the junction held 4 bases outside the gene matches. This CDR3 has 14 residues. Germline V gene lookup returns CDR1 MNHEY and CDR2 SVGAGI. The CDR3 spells CASSSWTGSYEQYF. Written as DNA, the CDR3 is TGTGCCAGCAGTAGCTGGACAGGGTCCTACGAGCAGTACTTC.

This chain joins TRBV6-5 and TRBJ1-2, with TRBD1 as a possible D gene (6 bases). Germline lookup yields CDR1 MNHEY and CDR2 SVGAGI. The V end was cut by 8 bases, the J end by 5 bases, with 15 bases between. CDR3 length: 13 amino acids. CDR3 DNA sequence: TGTGCCAGCGGCCCCGGGACACTTTATGGCTACACCTTC. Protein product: CASGPGTLYGYTF.

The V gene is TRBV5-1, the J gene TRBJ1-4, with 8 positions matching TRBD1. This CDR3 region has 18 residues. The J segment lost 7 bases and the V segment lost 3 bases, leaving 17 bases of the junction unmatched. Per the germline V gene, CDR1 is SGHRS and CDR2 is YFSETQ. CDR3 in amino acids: CASSSTQGAGVIGEKLFF. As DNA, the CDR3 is TGCGCCAGCAGCTCCACGCAGGGGGCGGGTGTTATAGGTGAAAAACTGTTTTTT.

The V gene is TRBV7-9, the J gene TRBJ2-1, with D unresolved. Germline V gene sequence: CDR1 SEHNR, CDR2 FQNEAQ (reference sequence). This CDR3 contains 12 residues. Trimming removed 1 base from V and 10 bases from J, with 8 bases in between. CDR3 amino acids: CASSLVALEQFF. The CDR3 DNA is TGTGCCAGCAGCTTAGTAGCCTTAGAGCAGTTCTTC.

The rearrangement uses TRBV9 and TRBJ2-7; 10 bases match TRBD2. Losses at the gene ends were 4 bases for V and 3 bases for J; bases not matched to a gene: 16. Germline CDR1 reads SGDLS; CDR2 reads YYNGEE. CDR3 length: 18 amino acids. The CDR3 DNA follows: TGTGCCAGCAGCCCCGAGGGAGGACTAGCGGAAGGTGGCTACGAGCAGTACTTC. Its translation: CASSPEGGLAEGGYEQYF.

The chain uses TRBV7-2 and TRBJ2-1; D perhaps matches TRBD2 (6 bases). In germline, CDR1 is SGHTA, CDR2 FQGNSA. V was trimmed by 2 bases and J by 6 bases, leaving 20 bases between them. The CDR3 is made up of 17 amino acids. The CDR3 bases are TGTGCCAGCAGCTTAATCGGCGGGCCCGGGGGTGGCAATGAGCAGTTCTTC. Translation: CASSLIGGPGGGNEQFF.

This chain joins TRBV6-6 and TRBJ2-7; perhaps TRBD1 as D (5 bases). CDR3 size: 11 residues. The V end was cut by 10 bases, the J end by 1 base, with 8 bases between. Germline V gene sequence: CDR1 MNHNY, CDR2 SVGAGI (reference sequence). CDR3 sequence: CATAGSYEQYF. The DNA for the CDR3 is TGTGCCACCGCAGGGTCCTACGAGCAGTACTTC.

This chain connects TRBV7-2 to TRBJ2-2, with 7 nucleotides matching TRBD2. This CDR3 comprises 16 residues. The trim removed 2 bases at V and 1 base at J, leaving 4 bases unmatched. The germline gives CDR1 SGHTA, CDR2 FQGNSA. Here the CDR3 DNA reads TGTGCCAGCAGCTTAATCGGGGGGATGAACACCGGGGAGCTGTTTTTT. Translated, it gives CASSLIGGMNTGELFF.

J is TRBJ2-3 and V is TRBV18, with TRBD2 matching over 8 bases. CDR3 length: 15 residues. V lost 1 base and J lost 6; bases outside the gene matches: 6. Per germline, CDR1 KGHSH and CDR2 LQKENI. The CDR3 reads CASSPRGGRADTQYF. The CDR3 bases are TGTGCCAGCTCACCACGCGGGGGGCGGGCGGATACGCAGTATTTT. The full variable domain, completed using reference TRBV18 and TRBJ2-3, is NAGVMQNPRHLVRRRGQEARLRCSPMKGHSHVYWYRQLPEEGLKFMVYLQKENIIDESGMPKERFSAEFPKEGPSILRIQQVVRGDSAAYFCASSPRGGRADTQYFGPGTRLTVL.

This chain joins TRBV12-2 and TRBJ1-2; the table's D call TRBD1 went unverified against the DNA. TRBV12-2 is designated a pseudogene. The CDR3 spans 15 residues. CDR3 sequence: CASRFCSDRGYGYTF. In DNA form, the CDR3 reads TGTGCAAGTCGCTTCTGCTCTGACAGGGGCTATGGCTACACCTTC.

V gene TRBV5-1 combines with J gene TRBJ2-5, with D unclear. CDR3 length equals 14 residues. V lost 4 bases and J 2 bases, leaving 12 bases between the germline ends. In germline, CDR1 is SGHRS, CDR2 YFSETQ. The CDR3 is CASSPEAPQETQYF. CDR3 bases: TGCGCCAGCAGCCCCGAGGCGCCTCAAGAGACCCAGTACTTC.

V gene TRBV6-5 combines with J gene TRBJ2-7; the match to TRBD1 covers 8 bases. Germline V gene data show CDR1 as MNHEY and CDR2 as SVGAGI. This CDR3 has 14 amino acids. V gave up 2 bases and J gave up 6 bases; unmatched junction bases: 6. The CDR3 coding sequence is TGTGCCAGCAGTTACCAGGGGGCAGGGCTCGAGCAGTACTTC. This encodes CASSYQGAGLEQYF.

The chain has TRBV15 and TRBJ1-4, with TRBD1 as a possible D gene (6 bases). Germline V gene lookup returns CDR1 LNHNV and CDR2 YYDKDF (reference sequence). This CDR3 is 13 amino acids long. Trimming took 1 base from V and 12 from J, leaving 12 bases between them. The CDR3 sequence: CATSRGYRAELFF. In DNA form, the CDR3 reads TGTGCCACCAGCAGAGGATACAGGGCCGAACTGTTTTTT. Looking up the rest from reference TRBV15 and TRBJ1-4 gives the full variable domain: DAMVIQNPRYQVTQFGKPVTLSCSQTLNHNVMYWYQQKSSQAPKLLFHYYDKDFNNEADTPDNFQSRRPNTSFCFLDIRSPGLGDTAMYLCATSRGYRAELFFGSGTQLSVL.

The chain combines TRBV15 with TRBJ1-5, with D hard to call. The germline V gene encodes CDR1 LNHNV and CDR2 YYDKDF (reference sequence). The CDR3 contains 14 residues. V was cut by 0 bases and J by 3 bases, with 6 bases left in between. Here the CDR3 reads CATSRDRINQPQHF. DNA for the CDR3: TGTGCCACCAGCAGAGACAGGATCAATCAGCCCCAGCATTTT.

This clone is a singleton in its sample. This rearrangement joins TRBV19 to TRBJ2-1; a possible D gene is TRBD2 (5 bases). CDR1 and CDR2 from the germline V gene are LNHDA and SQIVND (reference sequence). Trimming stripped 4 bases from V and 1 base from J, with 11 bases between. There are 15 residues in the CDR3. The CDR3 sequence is CASSTSGSSYNEQFF. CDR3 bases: TGTGCCAGTAGTACGAGCGGATCATCCTACAATGAGCAGTTCTTC. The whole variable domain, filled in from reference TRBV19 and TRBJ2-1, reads DGGITQSPKYLFRKEGQNVTLSCEQNLNHDAMYWYRQDPGQGLRLIYYSQIVNDFQKGDIAEGYSVSREKKESFPLTVTSAQKNPTAFYLCASSTSGSSYNEQFFGPGTRLTVL.

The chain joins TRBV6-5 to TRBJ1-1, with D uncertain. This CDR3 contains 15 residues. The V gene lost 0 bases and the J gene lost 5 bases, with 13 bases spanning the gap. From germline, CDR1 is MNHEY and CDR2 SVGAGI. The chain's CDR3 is CASSYSWGGKTEAFF. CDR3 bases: TGTGCCAGCAGTTACTCTTGGGGAGGGAAAACTGAAGCTTTCTTT.

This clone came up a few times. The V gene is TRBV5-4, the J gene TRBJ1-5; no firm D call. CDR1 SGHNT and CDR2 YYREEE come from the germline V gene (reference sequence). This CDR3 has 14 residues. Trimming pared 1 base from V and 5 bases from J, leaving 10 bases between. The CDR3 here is CASSLPGPDQPQHF. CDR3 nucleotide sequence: TGTGCCAGCAGCTTGCCAGGTCCCGATCAGCCCCAGCATTTT. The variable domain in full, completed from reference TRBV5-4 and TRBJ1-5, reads ETGVTQSPTHLIKTRGQQVTLRCSSQSGHNTVSWYQQALGQGPQFIFQYYREEENGRGNFPPRFSGLQFPNYSSELNVNALELDDSALYLCASSLPGPDQPQHFGDGTRLSIL.

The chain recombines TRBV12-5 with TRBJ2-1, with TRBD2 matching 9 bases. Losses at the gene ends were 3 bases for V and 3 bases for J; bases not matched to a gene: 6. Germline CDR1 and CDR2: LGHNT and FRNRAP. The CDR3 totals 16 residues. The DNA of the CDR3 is TGTGCTAGTGGTTTAGGCGGGAGGGCCGTCTACAATGAGCAGTTCTTC. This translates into CASGLGGRAVYNEQFF.

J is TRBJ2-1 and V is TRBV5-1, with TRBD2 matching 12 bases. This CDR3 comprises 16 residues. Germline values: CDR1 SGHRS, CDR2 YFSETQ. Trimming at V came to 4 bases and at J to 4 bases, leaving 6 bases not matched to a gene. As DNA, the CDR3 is TGCGCCAGCAGCCTAGGACTAGCGGGGAATTACAATGAGCAGTTCTTC. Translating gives CASSLGLAGNYNEQFF.

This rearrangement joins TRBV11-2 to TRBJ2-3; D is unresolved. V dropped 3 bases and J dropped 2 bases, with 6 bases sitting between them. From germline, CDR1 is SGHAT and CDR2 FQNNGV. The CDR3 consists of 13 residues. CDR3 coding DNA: TGTGCCAGCAGCTTGCTTGTCACAGATACGCAGTATTTT. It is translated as CASSLLVTDTQYF. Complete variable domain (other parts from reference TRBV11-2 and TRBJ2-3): EAGVAQSPRYKIIEKRQSVAFWCNPISGHATLYWYQQILGQGPKLLIQFQNNGVVDDSQLPKDRFSAERLKGVDSTLKIQPAKLEDSAVYLCASSLLVTDTQYFGPGTRLTVL.

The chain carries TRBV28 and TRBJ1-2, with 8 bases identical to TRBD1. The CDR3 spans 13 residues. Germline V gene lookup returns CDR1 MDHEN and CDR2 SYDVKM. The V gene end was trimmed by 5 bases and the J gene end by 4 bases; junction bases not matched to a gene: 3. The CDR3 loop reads CASSPTGAYGYTF. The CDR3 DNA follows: TGTGCCAGCAGTCCGACAGGGGCCTATGGCTACACCTTC.

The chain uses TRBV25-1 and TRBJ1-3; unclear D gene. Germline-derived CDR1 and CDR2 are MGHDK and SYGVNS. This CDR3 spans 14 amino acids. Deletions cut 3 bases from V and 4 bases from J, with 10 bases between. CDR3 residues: CASSDPGSGNTIYF. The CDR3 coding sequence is TGTGCCAGCAGTGATCCGGGCTCCGGAAACACCATATATTTT. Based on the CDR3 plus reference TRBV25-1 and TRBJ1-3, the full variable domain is EADIYQTPRYLVIGTGKKITLECSQTMGHDKMYWYQQDPGMELHLIHYSYGVNSTEKGDLSSESTVSRIRTEHFPLTLESARPSHTSQYLCASSDPGSGNTIYFGEGSWLTVV.

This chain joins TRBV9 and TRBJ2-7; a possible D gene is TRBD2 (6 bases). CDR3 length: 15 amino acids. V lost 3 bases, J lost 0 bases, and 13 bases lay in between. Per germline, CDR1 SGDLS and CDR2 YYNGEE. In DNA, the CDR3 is TGTGCCAGCAGCGCCGGGGGTGGGAGCTCCTACGAGCAGTACTTC. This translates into CASSAGGGSSYEQYF.

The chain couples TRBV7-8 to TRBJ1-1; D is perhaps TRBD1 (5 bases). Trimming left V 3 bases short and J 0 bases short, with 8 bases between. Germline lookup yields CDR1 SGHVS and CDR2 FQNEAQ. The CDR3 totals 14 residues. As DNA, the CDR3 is TGTGCCAGCAGCTTTGGACAACTGAACACTGAAGCTTTCTTT. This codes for CASSFGQLNTEAFF. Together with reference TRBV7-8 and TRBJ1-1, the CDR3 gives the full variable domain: GAGVSQSPRYKVAKRGQDVALRCDPISGHVSLFWYQQALGQGPEFLTYFQNEAQLDKSGLPSDRFFAERPEGSVSTLKIQRTQQEDSAVYLCASSFGQLNTEAFFGQGTRLTVV.

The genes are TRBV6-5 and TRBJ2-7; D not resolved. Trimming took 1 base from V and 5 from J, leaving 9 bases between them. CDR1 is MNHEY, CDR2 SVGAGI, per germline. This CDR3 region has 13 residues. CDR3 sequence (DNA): TGTGCCAGCAGTTACTTCGGGTACCACGAGCAGTACTTC. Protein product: CASSYFGYHEQYF.

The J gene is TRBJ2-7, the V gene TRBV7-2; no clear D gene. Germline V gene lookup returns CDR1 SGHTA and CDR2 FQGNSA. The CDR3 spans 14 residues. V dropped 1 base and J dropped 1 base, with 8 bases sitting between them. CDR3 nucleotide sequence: TGTGCCAGCAGCTTAGTGGCAGATTCCTACGAGCAGTACTTC. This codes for CASSLVADSYEQYF.

CDR3 bases: TGTGCCAGCAGTCCATGGACAGGGGGGAACACTGAAGCTTTCTTT. It translates to CASSPWTGGNTEAFF. The gene calls are TRBV6-1 and TRBJ1-1, with TRBD1 matching 10 bases. Germline assignment: CDR1 MNHNS and CDR2 SASEGT. The CDR3 consists of 15 residues. With 5 bases clipped from V and 1 base from J, the junction kept 4 bases outside the gene matches.

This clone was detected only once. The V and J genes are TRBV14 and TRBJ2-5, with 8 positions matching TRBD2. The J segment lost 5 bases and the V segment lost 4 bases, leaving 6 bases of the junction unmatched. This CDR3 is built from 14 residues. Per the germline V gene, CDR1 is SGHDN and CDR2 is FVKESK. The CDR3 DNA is TGTGCCAGCAGCCGCGGACTAGCCGGGGAGACCCAGTACTTC. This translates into CASSRGLAGETQYF. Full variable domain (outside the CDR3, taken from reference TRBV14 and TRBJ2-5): EAGVTQFPSHSVIEKGQTVTLRCDPISGHDNLYWYRRVMGKEIKFLLHFVKESKQDESGMPNNRFLAERTGGTYSTLKVQPAELEDSGVYFCASSRGLAGETQYFGPGTRLLVL.

CDR3 protein: CASSSEPGQIAYEQYF. In DNA form, the CDR3 reads TGCGCCAGCAGCTCGGAACCGGGACAAATAGCCTACGAGCAGTACTTC. The rearrangement joins TRBV5-1 to TRBJ2-7; tentatively, D is TRBD1 (6 bases). This CDR3 region has 16 residues. CDR1 and CDR2 from the germline V gene are SGHRS and YFSETQ. V lost 3 bases and J 2 bases, leaving 18 bases between the germline ends.

CDR3 nucleotide sequence: TGCACCAGCAGCCAGACTAGCGGCACAGATACGCAGTATTTT. This sequence encodes CTSSQTSGTDTQYF. V and J are TRBV1 and TRBJ2-3; the table's D call, TRBD2, has no DNA check behind it. TRBV1 is a pseudogene locus. CDR3 length: 14 residues.

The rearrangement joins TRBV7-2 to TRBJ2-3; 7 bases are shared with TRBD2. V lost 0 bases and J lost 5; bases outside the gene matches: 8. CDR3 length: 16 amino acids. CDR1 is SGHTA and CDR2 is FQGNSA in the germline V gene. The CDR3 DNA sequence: TGTGCCAGCAGCTTAGCACTGGCGGGAGATATAGATACGCAGTATTTT. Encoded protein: CASSLALAGDIDTQYF.

The CDR3 region is CASMGSGWDEQYF. In nucleotides, the CDR3 is TGTGCCAGCATGGGATCAGGGTGGGACGAGCAGTACTTC. V and J are TRBV7-9 and TRBJ2-7, with D maybe TRBD1 (5 bases). V was trimmed by 7 bases and J by 5 bases, leaving 15 bases between them. The length of the CDR3 is 13 residues. Looked up from germline, CDR1 is SEHNR and CDR2 is FQNEAQ (reference sequence).